The text below deals with one T cell receptor beta chain. The treatment is: oral pan-JAK inhibitor, 5-10 mg twice daily. The data are from a study of CD8+ T cells in alopecia areata. The authors extracted RNA and reverse transcribed it into cDNA as the sequencing template. Sequencing was performed with immunoSEQ multiplex PCR; in TCRdb, only in-frame clones are kept and a portion is missing. The data contain tens of thousands of clones, 35% to 55% of them seen just once; the ten biggest clones take up 20%. Per germline, CDR1 SGHAT and CDR2 FQNNGV. V lost 2 bases to trimming and J lost 4 bases, with 8 bases between them. The CDR3 consists of 13 residues.

The clonotype was recovered from a human donor with alopecia areata. The chain uses TRBV11-2 and TRBJ1-1; D gene ambiguous. Here the sequenced sample was CD8+ T cells sorted from blood, taken at approximately week 37, from a patient treated with tofacitinib. The CDR3 region is CASSLLGGTEAFF. The CDR3, as DNA: TGTGCCAGCAGCTTACTGGGTGGCACTGAAGCTTTCTTT.